Listed here are 30 T cell receptor beta chains from one sample, sequenced in a study of T cell repertoires in cytomegalovirus infection. Antigen specificity for these receptors is unknown. TCRdb called the reads again in MiXCR, with one record for every CDR3 protein. There are nearly 700,000 distinct CDR3 sequences in the sample; around 30% occur only once, and around a sixth lies in the top ten. The source was cultured PBMCs, collected from culture after CMV antigen stimulation. All receptors come from a human donor in good health (CMV status not recorded). Some clones in this sample may be carry-over from other donors' samples.

This sequence joins TRBV4-2 and TRBJ2-2, with 10 bases aligning to TRBD1. The CDR3 length is 18 residues. In germline, CDR1 is LGHNA, CDR2 YNFKEQ. Losses at the gene ends were 3 bases for V and 9 bases for J; bases not matched to a gene: 16. The CDR3 loop reads CASSQGIPRGQGNRELFF. DNA of the CDR3: TGTGCCAGCAGCCAGGGTATACCCCGGGGACAGGGGAATCGGGAGCTGTTTTTT.

This chain uses TRBV27 with TRBJ2-5; D call uncertain. V was trimmed by 6 bases and J by 5 bases, leaving 22 bases between them. The CDR3 extends over 16 amino acids. The germline V gene encodes CDR1 MNHEY and CDR2 SMNVEV (reference sequence). The CDR3 loop reads CASSRILDGPSETQYF. CDR3 DNA: TGTGCCAGCAGCCGCATCCTAGACGGACCCAGCGAGACCCAGTACTTC.

The chain recombines TRBV12-5 with TRBJ1-5; D perhaps matches TRBD1 (5 bases). V dropped 0 bases and J dropped 0 bases, with 18 bases sitting between them. CDR1 is LGHNT and CDR2 is FRNRAP in the germline V gene. This CDR3 is built from 19 residues. The CDR3 loop is CASGLVRDGEPFSNQPQHF. DNA for the CDR3: TGTGCTAGTGGTTTGGTAAGGGACGGGGAACCTTTTAGCAATCAGCCCCAGCATTTT.

This sequence joins TRBV20-1 and TRBJ1-1; D unclear. There are 11 residues in the CDR3. The germline gives CDR1 DFQATT, CDR2 SNEGSKA (reference sequence). Between the trimmed V and J ends, which lost 4 bases and 10 bases, there was a span of 13 bases. CDR3 sequence: CSATTVARAFF. In DNA form, the CDR3 reads TGCAGTGCTACGACCGTAGCGAGAGCTTTCTTT.

Written as DNA, the CDR3 is TGTGCCAGCGGGACACGAAATCAGCCCCAGCATTTT. Translation: CASGTRNQPQHF. The genes are TRBV2 and TRBJ1-5; the D gene is possibly TRBD1 (6 bases). This CDR3 is built from 12 residues. From germline, CDR1 is SNHLY and CDR2 FYNNEI. V lost 8 bases, J lost 4 bases, and 9 bases lay in between.

This chain links TRBV7-9 with TRBJ1-2, with D possibly being TRBD1 (5 bases). CDR1 is SEHNR, CDR2 FQNEAQ, per germline (reference sequence). Trimming cost V 1 base and J 3 bases, with 9 bases left between them. The CDR3 contains 14 residues. CDR3 loop: CASSLDPGHYGYTF. CDR3 nucleotides: TGTGCCAGCAGCTTAGATCCGGGACACTATGGCTACACCTTC. Looking up the rest from reference TRBV7-9 and TRBJ1-2 gives the full variable domain: DTGVSQNPRHKITKRGQNVTFRCDPISEHNRLYWYRQTLGQGPEFLTYFQNEAQLEKSRLLSDRFSAERPKGSFSTLEIQRTEQGDSAMYLCASSLDPGHYGYTFGSGTRLTVV.

V usage is TRBV28 and J usage is TRBJ2-3; D assignment may be TRBD1 or TRBD2 (5 bases each). There are 13 residues in the CDR3. Germline CDR1 MDHEN, CDR2 SYDVKM. Trimming took 4 bases from V and 2 from J, leaving 7 bases between them. This chain's CDR3 is CASSYGTTDTQYF. As DNA, the CDR3 is TGTGCCAGCAGTTACGGGACCACAGATACGCAGTATTTT.

In DNA, the CDR3 is TGCGCCAGCAGCCCCCCGGGGGGCCCCACCAATGAGCAGTTCTTC. As protein: CASSPPGGPTNEQFF. The rearrangement links TRBV4-1 to TRBJ2-1, with D perhaps matching TRBD2 (7 bases). CDR1 and CDR2 (germline): MGHRA, YSYEKL. CDR3 length: 15 residues. V dropped 4 bases and J dropped 6 bases, with 16 bases sitting between them.

This chain connects TRBV2 to TRBJ1-3; D might be TRBD1 (6 bases). V was clipped by 7 bases and J by 2 bases, with 12 bases between them. This CDR3 contains 14 residues. Germline lookup yields CDR1 SNHLY and CDR2 FYNNEI. The CDR3 loop reads CASKRGTTGNTIYF. The CDR3 nucleotides read TGTGCCAGCAAGAGAGGGACAACTGGAAACACCATATATTTT.

This clonotype has at least ten counts. J is TRBJ1-3 and V is TRBV7-2; D is unclear. The V gene's germline CDR1 is SGHTA and CDR2 FQGNSA. The CDR3 extends over 14 amino acids. V was pared by 2 bases and J by 3 bases, with 8 bases between. Here the CDR3 reads CASSLWGGGNTIYF. For the CDR3, the DNA is TGTGCCAGCAGCTTATGGGGAGGTGGAAACACCATATATTTT.

Ten or more counts support this clonotype. The rearrangement uses TRBV7-2 and TRBJ2-3; TRBD2 matches at 7 bases. This CDR3 is 15 amino acids long. The junction had 5 bases not matched to a gene; V was cut back by 5 bases and J by 0 bases. CDR1 and CDR2 (germline): SGHTA, FQGNSA. As DNA, the CDR3 is TGTGCCAGCAGCATTAGCGGGTTTAGCACAGATACGCAGTATTTT. Amino acid sequence: CASSISGFSTDTQYF.

This clonotype was found once. The V call is TRBV5-1, the J call TRBJ2-1, with 16 nucleotides matching TRBD2. The germline V gene encodes CDR1 SGHRS and CDR2 YFSETQ. V shed 4 bases, J shed 10 bases, and the junction held 5 bases outside the gene matches. CDR3 size: 15 residues. The CDR3 loop reads CASSPGTSGGEEQFF. CDR3 sequence (DNA): TGCGCCAGCAGCCCAGGGACTAGCGGGGGGGAGGAGCAGTTCTTC.

This clonotype was seen only once. V gene TRBV7-8 combines with J gene TRBJ2-2; TRBD2 matches at 7 bases. The CDR3 sequence is 15 residues long. In germline, CDR1 is SGHVS, CDR2 FQNEAQ. Germline trimming cut 5 bases from V and 4 bases from J; bases unmatched to any gene: 7. CDR3 in amino acids: CASSQSGVITGELFF. CDR3 DNA sequence: TGTGCCAGCAGCCAAAGCGGGGTCATCACCGGGGAGCTGTTTTTT.

This chain connects TRBV5-1 to TRBJ1-2; TRBD1 is a possible D gene (5 bases). V gave up 2 bases and J gave up 7 bases, with 12 bases separating them. Germline V gives CDR1 SGHRS, CDR2 YFSETQ. The CDR3 runs to 13 residues. The DNA of the CDR3 is TGCGCCAGCAGCTTAGCAGGGAGATCTGGCTACACCTTC. Residues: CASSLAGRSGYTF.

The rearrangement uses TRBV6-6 and TRBJ1-1; D perhaps matches TRBD1 (5 bases). V was pared by 2 bases and J by 3 bases, with 13 bases between. The CDR3 length is 15 residues. Germline V gene sequence: CDR1 MNHNY, CDR2 SVGAGI (reference sequence). In nucleotides, the CDR3 is TGTGCCAGCAGTTACGGGGACGAAAGTGACACTGAAGCTTTCTTT. Residues: CASSYGDESDTEAFF.

With respect to this clonotype: Because the CDR3 is missing its conserved closing phenylalanine or tryptophan, this is likely a read error. The chain links TRBV7-6 to TRBJ2-7; possible D gene TRBD2, 5 bases. The CDR3 spans 14 residues. Deletions cut 1 base from V and 3 bases from J, with 10 bases between. Per the germline V gene, CDR1 is SGHVS and CDR2 is FNYEAQ. CDR3 coding DNA: TGTGCCAGCAGCTTAGGCGGGTTCAGCTACGAGCAGTACTTA. Its translation is CASSLGGFSYEQYL.

This chain links TRBV6-2 or TRBV6-3 with TRBJ2-1; D may be TRBD1 (6 bases). Deletions cut 6 bases from V and 2 bases from J, with 17 bases between. Germline V gene data show CDR1 as MNHEY and CDR2 as SVGEGT. The CDR3 is made up of 16 amino acids. CDR3: CASRTTQGFTYNEQFF. In nucleotides, the CDR3 is TGTGCCAGCAGGACCACCCAGGGGTTCACCTACAATGAGCAGTTCTTC.

The V and J genes are TRBV20-1 and TRBJ2-4; 14 bases fit TRBD2. Losses at the gene ends were 6 bases for V and 5 bases for J; bases not matched to a gene: 9. Germline V gene data show CDR1 as DFQATT and CDR2 as SNEGSKA (reference sequence). This CDR3 has 16 residues. The CDR3 DNA reads TGCAGTGCGGACGGACTAGCGGGAGGACAAGAAAACATTCAGTACTTC. Protein sequence: CSADGLAGGQENIQYF.

The chain links TRBV5-6 to TRBJ2-1, with D perhaps matching TRBD2 (5 bases). The CDR3 covers 15 residues. Germline V CDR1 and CDR2: SGHDT, YYEEEE. V was shortened by 4 bases and J by 0 bases, with 11 bases between the two germline ends. The CDR3 coding sequence is TGTGCCAGCAGCCTGTATGGGAGCTCCTACAATGAGCAGTTCTTC. The encoded protein is CASSLYGSSYNEQFF.

This clonotype came up a few times. The chain is built from TRBV7-2 and TRBJ2-2; 15 nucleotides align to TRBD2. V lost 1 base, J lost 7 bases, and 7 bases stayed unmatched. The CDR3 is 18 amino acids. Germline CDR1 SGHTA, CDR2 FQGNSA. The CDR3 DNA reads TGTGCCAGCAGCTTAGGCGGACTAGCGGGAGGGCATGGCGGGGAGCTGTTTTTT. Protein sequence: CASSLGGLAGGHGGELFF.

The chain combines TRBV19 with TRBJ2-4; D is unresolved. Germline CDR1 LNHDA, CDR2 SQIVND (reference sequence). V shed 3 bases and J shed 4 bases, with 4 bases lying between them. The CDR3 totals 12 residues. The CDR3 DNA sequence: TGTGCCAGTAGTATGAGGAAAAACATTCAGTACTTC. Amino acids: CASSMRKNIQYF.

This CDR3 is CASSHPLRRSSYNEQFF. CDR3 DNA: TGTGCCAGCAGTCATCCTCTCCGACGAAGCTCCTACAATGAGCAGTTCTTC. The chain is built from TRBV7-9 and TRBJ2-1; D remains ambiguous. Trimming shortened V by 6 bases and J by 0 bases, and 18 bases separated the two germline ends. The CDR3 contains 17 residues. From germline, CDR1 is SEHNR and CDR2 FQNEAQ (reference sequence). Supplemented by reference TRBV7-9 and TRBJ2-1, the full variable domain reads DTGVSQNPRHKITKRGQNVTFRCDPISEHNRLYWYRQTLGQGPEFLTYFQNEAQLEKSRLLSDRFSAERPKGSFSTLEIQRTEQGDSAMYLCASSHPLRRSSYNEQFFGPGTRLTVL.

This clonotype came up a few times. The V call is TRBV18, the J call TRBJ1-3; D is uncertain. V lost 1 base and J lost 2, with 6 bases in between. CDR1 is KGHSH, CDR2 LQKENI, per germline. The CDR3 extends over 14 amino acids. CDR3 nucleotide sequence: TGTGCCAGCTCACCACAGCTTACTGGAAACACCATATATTTT. As protein: CASSPQLTGNTIYF.

This chain links TRBV18 with TRBJ2-5, with D uncertain. Trimming took 3 bases from V and 4 from J, leaving 6 bases between them. Germline-derived CDR1 and CDR2 are KGHSH and LQKENI. The CDR3 extends over 12 amino acids. Written as DNA, the CDR3 is TGTGCCAGCTCACCGGCTTTAGAGACCCAGTACTTC. It is translated as CASSPALETQYF.

This clonotype was counted many times. CDR3 DNA sequence: TGTGCCAGCAGCTTAGGGACAGGGCATACGGGCGAGCAGTACTTC. This codes for CASSLGTGHTGEQYF. The chain couples TRBV7-2 to TRBJ2-7; 8 positions match TRBD1. J lost 6 bases, V lost 1 base, and 8 bases had no gene match. The CDR3 length is 15 residues. Germline V gene lookup returns CDR1 SGHTA and CDR2 FQGNSA.

V gene TRBV4-1 combines with J gene TRBJ2-7; D unclear. This CDR3 is 14 amino acids long. Germline V gene sequence: CDR1 MGHRA, CDR2 YSYEKL. Trimming removed 1 base from V and 3 bases from J, with 10 bases in between. CDR3 region: CASSQGPEYYEQYF. The CDR3 nucleotides are TGCGCCAGCAGCCAAGGACCCGAGTACTACGAGCAGTACTTC.

DNA of the CDR3: TGTGCCAGTAGTATAGAAGCGGGGACCTACGAGCAGTACTTC. Translation: CASSIEAGTYEQYF. The chain joins TRBV19 to TRBJ2-7, with 7 bases that match TRBD2. The CDR3 spans 14 residues. The J segment lost 2 bases and the V segment lost 0 bases, leaving 1 base of the junction unmatched. Germline CDR1 reads LNHDA; CDR2 reads SQIVND (reference sequence).

This clonotype was picked up a small number of times. The rearrangement links TRBV5-1 to TRBJ2-3, with D perhaps matching TRBD2 (6 bases). In germline, CDR1 is SGHRS, CDR2 YFSETQ. The CDR3 totals 13 residues. V was trimmed by 6 bases and J by 2 bases, leaving 10 bases between them. CDR3 in DNA: TGCGCCAGCAAACTAGCCCCCACAGATACGCAGTATTTT. Amino acids: CASKLAPTDTQYF.

This sequence joins TRBV12-3 or TRBV12-4 and TRBJ1-2; a weak D match, TRBD1 (6 bases). The CDR3 has 12 residues. V lost 7 bases and J lost 4, with 10 bases in between. The CDR3 coding sequence is TGTGCCAGCAAAACAGGGTTCTATGGCTACACCTTC. It is translated as CASKTGFYGYTF.

This clonotype was counted many times. The chain carries TRBV11-2 and TRBJ2-5; D might be TRBD1 (6 bases). Germline V gives CDR1 SGHAT, CDR2 FQNNGV. V was pared by 5 bases and J by 5 bases, with 15 bases between. This CDR3 has 14 residues. CDR3 sequence reads: CASSPPGQGETQYF. The DNA for the CDR3 is TGTGCCAGCAGCCCCCCAGGGCAGGGGGAGACCCAGTACTTC.